The clone carrying this T cell receptor (beta chain) was seen a handful of times. Its specificity is unknown. The sample originates from a study of T-cell memory formation after mild COVID-19. General observations from the study: For contracting clones, CD4+ ones sat mainly in CM and EM, CD8+ in EMRA.

UMIs and sample barcodes were carried by the TCR alpha and TCR beta cDNA libraries that 5'RACE produced using constant-segment primers. TCRdb called the 5' RACE reads again in MiXCR, with one record for every CDR3 protein. The sample carries 150,000 or so distinct CDR3 sequences, about 14% recorded once. The ends were cut back, 6 bases at V and 2 bases at J, with 13 bases in the middle. The length of the CDR3 is 14 residues. This sequence joins TRBV12-3 or TRBV12-4 and TRBJ1-2, with D hard to call. Sequencing was done on a sample of PBMCs or a T cell subset sorted from them (not recorded which). The source is an adult woman who had mild COVID-19 (a few samples of this study predate the infection). Cell type and time point are not known. In DNA form, the CDR3 reads TGTGCCAGCAGCCCGATTACACGGAACTATGGCTACACCTTC. This encodes CASSPITRNYGYTF.